A selection of T cell receptor beta chains follows, all from one sample in a study of T cells in Graves' hyperthyroidism and ophthalmopathy. TCRdb used MiXCR to reprocess the multiplex PCR reads, holding one entry per CDR3 protein. The sample yields about 640,000 distinct CDR3 sequences, around 21% seen once. The material sequenced was blood. These receptors were obtained from a man between 25 and 39 years old with Graves' ophthalmopathy. CDR3s include the opening cysteine and the closing phenylalanine or tryptophan. The D gene is left open where the match is weak. Clone size, where shown, is once, few, many, or a class for clones that have expanded.

size: NA
V: TRBV19
D: NA
J: TRBJ2-7
DNA: TGTGCCAGTAGTAGGGAAACCTCCCCCTACGAGCAGTACTTC
CDR3: CASSRETSPYEQYF

size: many
V: TRBV11-2
D: TRBD2
J: TRBJ2-1
DNA: TGTGCCAGCACCCCGGGGGCTAGCGGGAGTCTCAGGAATGAGCAGTTCTTC
CDR3: CASTPGASGSLRNEQFF

size: NA
V: TRBV20-1
D: TRBD2
J: TRBJ2-1
DNA: TGCAGTGCTAGGTGGGAGGGCAATGAGCAGTTCTTC
CDR3: CSARWEGNEQFF

size: few
V: TRBV29-1
D: NA
J: TRBJ2-1
DNA: TGCAGCGTTGGTGCTTATTCCGTGGTCAATTTCAATGAGCAGTTCTTC
CDR3: CSVGAYSVVNFNEQFF

size: NA
V: TRBV6-1
D: TRBD2
J: TRBJ2-1
DNA: TGTGCCAGCAGTGAACTCCGGGCTAGCGGGTCCTACAATGAGCAGTTCTTC
CDR3: CASSELRASGSYNEQFF

size: NA
V: TRBV5-6
D: NA
J: TRBJ1-2
DNA: TGTGCCAGCAGCTTCAGGACTTCCCTCCCGAACTATGGCTACACCTTC
CDR3: CASSFRTSLPNYGYTF

size: NA
V: TRBV6-1
D: NA
J: TRBJ1-4
DNA: TGTGCCAGCAGGGAGACAACAGTTAATGAAAAACTGTTTTTT
CDR3: CASRETTVNEKLFF

size: many
V: TRBV20-1
D: NA
J: TRBJ1-2
DNA: TGCAGTGCTAGAGATGACTATGGCTACACCTTC
CDR3: CSARDDYGYTF

size: few
V: TRBV3-1
D: NA
J: TRBJ2-3
DNA: TGTGCCAGCGGGACAAGCAGCACAGATACGCAGTATTTT
CDR3: CASGTSSTDTQYF

size: few
V: TRBV7-9
D: TRBD2
J: TRBJ2-1
DNA: TGTGCCAGCAGCTTAGGAGGGGGTAGCGGGAGGACTTACAATGAGCAGTTCTTC
CDR3: CASSLGGGSGRTYNEQFF

size: NA
V: TRBV5-6
D: TRBD1
J: TRBJ2-5
DNA: TGTGCCAGCAGCTTGTTGGACAGGGGTCCGCAAGAGACCCAGTACTTC
CDR3: CASSLLDRGPQETQYF

size: few
V: TRBV10-3
D: NA
J: TRBJ2-7
DNA: TGTGCCATCAAACCGGGAGAGGGCTACGAGCAGTACTTC
CDR3: CAIKPGEGYEQYF

size: NA
V: TRBV7-3
D: NA
J: TRBJ2-1
DNA: TGTGCCAGCAGCTCCGGCCGCGATGGGGACAATGAGCAGTTCTTC
CDR3: CASSSGRDGDNEQFF

size: NA
V: TRBV6-1
D: NA
J: TRBJ1-1
DNA: TGTGCCAGCAACTTAGGAGGGGGAAACACTGAAGCTTTCTTT
CDR3: CASNLGGGNTEAFF

size: few
V: TRBV27
D: NA
J: TRBJ2-1
DNA: TGTGCCAGCAGTTTTGCGCGCTACAATGAGCAGTTCTTC
CDR3: CASSFARYNEQFF

size: NA
V: TRBV20-1
D: TRBD2
J: TRBJ2-3
DNA: TGCAGTGCTAGCGGTCAAGGGACTAGCGGCACAGATACGCAGTATTTT
CDR3: CSASGQGTSGTDTQYF

size: many
V: TRBV11-2
D: NA
J: TRBJ2-1
DNA: TGTGCCAGCAGCTTATCCAACCCGCGGGACTACAATGAGCAGTTCTTC
CDR3: CASSLSNPRDYNEQFF

size: many
V: TRBV5-6
D: NA
J: TRBJ1-1
DNA: TGTGCCAGCAGCTTGGCGGGGAGTCCCACTGAAGCTTTCTTT
CDR3: CASSLAGSPTEAFF

size: many
V: TRBV2
D: NA
J: TRBJ2-5
DNA: TGTGCCAGCGGATTAACCGGGACGGAAGAACAAGAGACCCAGTACTTC
CDR3: CASGLTGTEEQETQYF

size: few
V: TRBV5-4
D: NA
J: TRBJ2-7
DNA: TGTGCCAGCAGCTCCTCCCCCAACTATGCTGACGAGCAGTACTTC
CDR3: CASSSSPNYADEQYF

size: NA
V: TRBV29-1
D: TRBD1
J: TRBJ1-2
DNA: TGCAGCGCTGGGACAGGGGTGTGGGGCTACACCTTC
CDR3: CSAGTGVWGYTF

size: many
V: TRBV2
D: TRBD1
J: TRBJ2-5
DNA: TGTGCCAGCAGTACCTCGGACAGGGGGCTGGAGGAGACCCAGTACTTC
CDR3: CASSTSDRGLEETQYF